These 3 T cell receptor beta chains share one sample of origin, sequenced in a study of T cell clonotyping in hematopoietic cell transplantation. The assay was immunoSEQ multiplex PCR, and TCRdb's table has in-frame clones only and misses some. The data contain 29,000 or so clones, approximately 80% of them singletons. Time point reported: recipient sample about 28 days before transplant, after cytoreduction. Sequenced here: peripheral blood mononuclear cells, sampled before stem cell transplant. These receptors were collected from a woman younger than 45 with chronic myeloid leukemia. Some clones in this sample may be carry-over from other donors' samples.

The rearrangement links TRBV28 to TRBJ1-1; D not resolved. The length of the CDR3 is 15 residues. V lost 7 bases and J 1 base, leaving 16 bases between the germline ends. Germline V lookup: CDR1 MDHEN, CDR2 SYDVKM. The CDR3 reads CASTYLSLGNTEAFF. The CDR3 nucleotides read TGTGCCAGCACGTACCTCTCCCTCGGGAACACTGAAGCTTTCTTT.

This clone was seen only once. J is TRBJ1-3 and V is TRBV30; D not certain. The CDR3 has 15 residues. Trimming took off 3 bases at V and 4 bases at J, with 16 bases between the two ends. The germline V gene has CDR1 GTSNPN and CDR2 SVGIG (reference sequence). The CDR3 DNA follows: TGTGCCTGGAGGACAAAAAGGGCTTCGGGAAACACCATATATTTT. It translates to CAWRTKRASGNTIYF.

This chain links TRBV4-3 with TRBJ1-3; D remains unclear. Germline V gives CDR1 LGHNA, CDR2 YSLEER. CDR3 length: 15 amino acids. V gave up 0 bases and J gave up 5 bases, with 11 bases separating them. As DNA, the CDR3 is TGCGCCAGCAGCCAAGATAGGACCCAGCGAAACACCATATATTTT. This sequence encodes CASSQDRTQRNTIYF.